This T cell receptor beta chain was profiled in a study of response to subunit inactivated influenza vaccine (dated by TCRdb to the late 2010s). Regarding the research as a whole: To follow how T cells responded to a trivalent subunit inactivated influenza vaccine, the researchers relied on deep quantitative profiling of the T cell receptor repertoire.

This clonotype has only a few counts. It lacks a known antigen. The sample holds no much larger clone one base away, and base qualities are not on file. Results and caveats for the whole study, not just this receptor: According to the authors, only a limited number of new T cells may be recruited by each seasonal influenza vaccination.

The cysteine opens and the phenylalanine closes a CDR3 of 16 amino acids. Only the CDR3 DNA is retained, 48 bases long and in frame from the first base. CDR1 and CDR2, per the germline V gene, are SGHRS and YFSETQ. The V end loses 1 base and the J end loses 0 bases, and a stretch of 14 bases separates them. The library relied on RT-PCR. This sample was sequenced with an Illumina HiSeq 2500. The public reads were quality trimmed at Q25 with fastp and then assembled into clones with MiXCR by TCRdb, keeping productive beta chains. Merged by CDR3 protein, the rows form single entries marked with the most common genes and DNA. In this sample the table shows about 650,000 distinct CDR3 sequences, approximately 15% of which occur a single time. The ten largest clonotypes hold less than 8.5% of the sample.

The TCR sequence derives from a man aged 45-60 years who received an inactivated influenza vaccine. Donor details come from another sample of the same person, matched by shared clones. Material: PBMCs from blood, obtained around two weeks before vaccination. The sequence is built from TRBV5-1 and TRBJ2-7; the D gene is possibly TRBD2, with 6 bases matching. The DNA is as follows: TGCGCCAGCAGCTTGTTTGCTAGCGAAAACTCCTACGAGCAGTACTTC. The resulting protein is CASSLFASENSYEQYF.